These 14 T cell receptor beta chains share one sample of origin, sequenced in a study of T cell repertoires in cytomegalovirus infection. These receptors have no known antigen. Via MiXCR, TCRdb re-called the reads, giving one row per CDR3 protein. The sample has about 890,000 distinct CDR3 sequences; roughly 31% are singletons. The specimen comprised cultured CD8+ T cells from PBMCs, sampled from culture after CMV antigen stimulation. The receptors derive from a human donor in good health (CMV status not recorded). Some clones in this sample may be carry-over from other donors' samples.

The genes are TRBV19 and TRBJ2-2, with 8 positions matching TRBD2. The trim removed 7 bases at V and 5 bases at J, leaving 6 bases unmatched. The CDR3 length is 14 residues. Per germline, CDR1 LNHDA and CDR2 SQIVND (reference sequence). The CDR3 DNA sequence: TGTGCCAGTACTGCGGGGGGTTGGACCGGGGAGCTGTTTTTT. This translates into CASTAGGWTGELFF. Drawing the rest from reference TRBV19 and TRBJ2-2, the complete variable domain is DGGITQSPKYLFRKEGQNVTLSCEQNLNHDAMYWYRQDPGQGLRLIYYSQIVNDFQKGDIAEGYSVSREKKESFPLTVTSAQKNPTAFYLCASTAGGWTGELFFGEGSRLTVL.

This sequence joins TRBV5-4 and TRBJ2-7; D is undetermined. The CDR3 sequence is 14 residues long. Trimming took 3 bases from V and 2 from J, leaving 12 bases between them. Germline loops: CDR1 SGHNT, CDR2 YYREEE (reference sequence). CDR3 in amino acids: CASSSPWSPYEQYF. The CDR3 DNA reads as TGTGCCAGCAGCTCTCCCTGGAGCCCCTACGAGCAGTACTTC.

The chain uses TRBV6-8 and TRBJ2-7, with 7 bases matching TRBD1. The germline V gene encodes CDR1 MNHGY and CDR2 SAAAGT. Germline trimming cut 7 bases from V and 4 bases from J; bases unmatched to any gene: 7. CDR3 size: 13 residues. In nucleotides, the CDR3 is TGTGCCAGCACGGGACAGACTAATTACGAGCAGTACGTC. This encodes CASTGQTNYEQYV.

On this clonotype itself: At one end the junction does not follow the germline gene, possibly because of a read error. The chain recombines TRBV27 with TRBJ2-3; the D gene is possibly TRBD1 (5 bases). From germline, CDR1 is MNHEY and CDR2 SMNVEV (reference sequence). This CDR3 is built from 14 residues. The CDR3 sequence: CAGRFGLRGDTQYF. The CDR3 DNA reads TGTGCCGGCAGGTTCGGGCTTAGGGGAGATACGCAGTATTTT.

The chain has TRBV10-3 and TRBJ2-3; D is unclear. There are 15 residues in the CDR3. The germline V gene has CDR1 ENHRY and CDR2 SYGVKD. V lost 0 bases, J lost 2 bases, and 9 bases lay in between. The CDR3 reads CAISESWATTDTQYF. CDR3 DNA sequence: TGTGCCATCAGTGAGTCGTGGGCGACCACAGATACGCAGTATTTT.

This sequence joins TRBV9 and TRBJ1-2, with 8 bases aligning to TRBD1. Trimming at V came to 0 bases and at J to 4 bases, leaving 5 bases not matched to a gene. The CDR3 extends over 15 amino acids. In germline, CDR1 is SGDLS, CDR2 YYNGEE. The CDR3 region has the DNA TGTGCCAGCAGCGTAGCCGGGACAGGAGTCTATGGCTACACCTTC. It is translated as CASSVAGTGVYGYTF.

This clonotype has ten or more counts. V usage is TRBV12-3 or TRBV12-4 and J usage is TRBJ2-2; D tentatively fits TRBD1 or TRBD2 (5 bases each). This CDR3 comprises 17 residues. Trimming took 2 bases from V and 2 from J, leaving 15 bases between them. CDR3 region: CASSLKGRPINTGELFF. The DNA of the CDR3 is TGTGCCAGCAGTTTAAAGGGACGCCCAATTAACACCGGGGAGCTGTTTTTT.

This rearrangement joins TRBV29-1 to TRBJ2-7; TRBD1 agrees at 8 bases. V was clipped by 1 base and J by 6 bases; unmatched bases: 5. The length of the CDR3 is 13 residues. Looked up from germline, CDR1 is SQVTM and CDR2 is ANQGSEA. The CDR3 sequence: CSVEGTGSAEQYF. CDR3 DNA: TGCAGCGTTGAAGGGACAGGGTCGGCCGAGCAGTACTTC.

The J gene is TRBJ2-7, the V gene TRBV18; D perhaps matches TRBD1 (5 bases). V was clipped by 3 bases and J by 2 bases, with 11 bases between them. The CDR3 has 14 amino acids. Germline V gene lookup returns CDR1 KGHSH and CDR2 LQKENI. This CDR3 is CASSPSQAPYEQYV. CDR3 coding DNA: TGTGCCAGCTCACCCTCACAGGCTCCCTACGAGCAGTACGTC.

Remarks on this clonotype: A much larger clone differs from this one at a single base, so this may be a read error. The CDR3 nucleotides are TGTGCCAGCAGAGATTGGCCACGGACTACGGGTAACAATGAGCAGTTCTTC. The encoded protein is CASRDWPRTTGNNEQFF. V usage is TRBV6-8 and J usage is TRBJ2-1; weak D call: TRBD2 (6 bases). V lost 6 bases, J lost 5 bases, and 23 bases lay in between. The CDR3 is made up of 17 amino acids. Germline CDR1 and CDR2: MNHGY and SAAAGT.

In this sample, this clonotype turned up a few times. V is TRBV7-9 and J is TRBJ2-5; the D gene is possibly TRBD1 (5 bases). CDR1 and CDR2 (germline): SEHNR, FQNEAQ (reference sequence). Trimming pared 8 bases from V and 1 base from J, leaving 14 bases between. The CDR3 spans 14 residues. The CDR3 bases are TGTGCCAGCGCCTTTGGACAAATCCAAGAGACCCAGTACTTC. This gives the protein CASAFGQIQETQYF.

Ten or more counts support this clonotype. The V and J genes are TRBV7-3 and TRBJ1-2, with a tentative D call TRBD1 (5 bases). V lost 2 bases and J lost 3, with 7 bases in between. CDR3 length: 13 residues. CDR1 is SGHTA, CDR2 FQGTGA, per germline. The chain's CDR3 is CASSLEGDYGYTF. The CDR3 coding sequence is TGTGCCAGCAGCTTAGAAGGGGACTATGGCTACACCTTC.

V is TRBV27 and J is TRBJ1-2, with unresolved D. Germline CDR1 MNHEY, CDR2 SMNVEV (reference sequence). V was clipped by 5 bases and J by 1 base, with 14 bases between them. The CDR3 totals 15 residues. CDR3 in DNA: TGTGCCAGCAGTCCCCAACAGCCTTTTAACTATGGCTACACCTTC. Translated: CASSPQQPFNYGYTF.

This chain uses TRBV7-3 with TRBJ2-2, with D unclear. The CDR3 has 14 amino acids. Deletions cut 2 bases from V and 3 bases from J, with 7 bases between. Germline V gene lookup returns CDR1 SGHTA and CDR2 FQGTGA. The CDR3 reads CASSLSKDTGELFF. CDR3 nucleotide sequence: TGTGCCAGCAGCTTATCGAAGGACACCGGGGAGCTGTTTTTT.